These 27 T cell receptor delta chains originate from one sample sequenced in a study of in vitro expanded adult blood gammadelta T cells (dated by TCRdb to the early 2020s). Which antigens these TCRs recognize remains unknown. In light of the paper, this sample's treatment or condition label describes: aminobisphosphonate causing endogenous IPP accumulation, approximately 1 uM. After expansion, live CD3+ TCRgammadelta+ Vgamma9+ Vdelta2+ T cells were FACS-sorted on a FACS Aria III. PBMC were pulsed for one day with roughly 1 uM zoledronate, then washed three times before expansion. Cultures were expanded over approximately 14 days, and IL-2 was replenished every 3 to 4 days. Libraries came from 5' RACE. Sequencing was performed on an Illumina MiSeq. Clonotypes were called again by TCRdb from the public reads via CATT, and duplicate nucleotide sequences were then merged into one entry. This sample has approximately 800 delta-chain clones in its table, and around 36% of those were observed once. The ten top clones hold 20% to 25% of the sample.

Here the sequenced sample was gamma-delta T cells from peripheral blood expanded in culture, taken from an in vitro culture stimulated with zoledronate. The receptors come from an adult in good health.

This rearrangement joins TRDV2 to TRDJ1; 9 bases match TRDD3. V gave up 3 bases and J gave up 0 bases; unmatched junction bases: 19. CDR3 length: 20 residues. Germline-derived CDR1 and CDR2 are GEAIGNYY and EKD. CDR3 protein: CACDPAPVLGDKTYTDKLIF. CDR3 bases: TGTGCCTGTGACCCGGCCCCCGTACTGGGGGACAAGACTTACACCGATAAACTCATCTTT.

By share, this clone ranks as large. The genes are TRDV2 and TRDJ3; D uncertain. CDR3 length: 18 residues. Germline CDR1 is GEAIGNYY and CDR2 is EKD. Trimming took off 1 base at V and 0 bases at J, with 12 bases between the two ends. The CDR3, as DNA: TGTGCCTGTGACACTGGGCCTCACAGCTCCTGGGACACCCGACAGATGTTTTTC. Protein: CACDTGPHSSWDTRQMFF.

This clone was detected only a few times. A read error likely explains this, since a far larger clone differs by one base. This rearrangement joins TRDV2 to TRDJ1; 8 nucleotides align to TRDD3. The germline V gene encodes CDR1 GEAIGNYY and CDR2 EKD. The V and J ends lost 0 bases and 4 bases, in that order; junction bases with no gene match: 18. The CDR3 consists of 19 residues. The CDR3 spells CACDTLIRAEGDKVDKLIF. DNA for the CDR3: TGTGCCTGTGACACCCTAATAAGGGCCGAGGGGGATAAGGTCGATAAACTCATCTTT.

The chain uses TRDV2 and TRDJ1, with 11 bases that match TRDD3. CDR3 length: 18 amino acids. Germline lookup yields CDR1 GEAIGNYY and CDR2 EKD. The ends lost 0 bases at V and 2 bases at J; junction bases unmatched: 10. Written as DNA, the CDR3 is TGTGCCTGTGACACCGTTGGGGGATACGCTCTAGGGACCGATAAACTCATCTTT. Translated, it gives CACDTVGGYALGTDKLIF.

This clone is labeled as large. This sequence joins TRDV2 and TRDJ2, with 10 bases that match TRDD3. The length of the CDR3 is 18 residues. The junction had 11 bases not matched to a gene; V was cut back by 3 bases and J by 2 bases. Germline V CDR1 and CDR2: GEAIGNYY, EKD. In nucleotides, the CDR3 is TGTGCCTGTGACCATCTCGAGACTGGGGGATTCTTGACAGCACAACTCTTCTTT. Its translation is CACDHLETGGFLTAQLFF.

This clone was counted only a few times. A much bigger clone sits one base away, suggesting this may be a read error. This sample also contains other DNA sequences that code for the same CDR3. V and J are TRDV2 and TRDJ1; 9 bases match TRDD3. This CDR3 comprises 16 residues. Germline V lookup: CDR1 GEAIGNYY, CDR2 EKD. The CDR3 nucleotides read TGTGCCTGTGACCCTCTGGGGGATTCTAACACTGATAAACTCATCTTT. Protein: CACDPLGDSNTDKLIF.

This clone turned up a few times. The V gene is TRDV2, the J gene TRDJ1; 12 bases match TRDD3. Germline V lookup: CDR1 GEAIGNYY, CDR2 EKD. The CDR3 contains 18 residues. With 3 bases clipped from V and 0 bases from J, the junction kept 10 bases outside the gene matches. This CDR3 is CACDLLGDTPKYTDKLIF. The DNA of the CDR3 is TGTGCCTGTGACCTACTGGGGGATACTCCAAAGTACACCGATAAACTCATCTTT.

Concerning this clone itself: Given a much more abundant clone one base away, this may be a read error. The V call is TRDV2, the J call TRDJ1, with 13 bases fitting TRDD3. The length of the CDR3 is 20 residues. Germline V lookup: CDR1 GEAIGNYY, CDR2 EKD. Here the CDR3 reads CARDTVTGGYASTKADKLIF. The CDR3 DNA reads TGTGCCCGTGACACCGTTACTGGGGGATACGCGAGTACAAAGGCCGATAAACTCATCTTT.

Concerning this clone itself: Just one base apart from a much larger clone, this may be a read error. Other DNA sequences in the sample encode the same CDR3. V and J are TRDV2 and TRDJ1; 7 nucleotides align to TRDD3. CDR3 length equals 16 residues. Germline CDR1 is GEAIGNYY and CDR2 is EKD. The DNA for the CDR3 is TGTGCCTGTGACACAGTACTGGGGACGTACACTGATAAACTCATCTTT. Its translation: CACDTVLGTYTDKLIF.

The chain links TRDV2 to TRDJ3; 9 bases map to TRDD3. The V segment lost 0 bases and the J segment 0 bases; nucleotides outside the gene matches: 8. This CDR3 spans 20 amino acids. CDR1 and CDR2 (germline): GEAIGNYY, EKD. In nucleotides, the CDR3 is TGTGCCTGTGACACCGTACTGGGGGAACTTAGCTCCTGGGACACCCGACAGATGTTTTTC. It codes for CACDTVLGELSSWDTRQMFF.

Worth noting for this clone: The junction and the germline gene differ at one end; a read error may be behind it. The chain uses TRDV2 and TRDJ1; TRDD3 matches at 9 bases. This CDR3 spans 15 amino acids. CDR1 and CDR2 from the germline V gene are GEAIGNYY and EKD. The CDR3 region is CACDTVGGYSDKRIF. The CDR3, as DNA: TGTGCCTGTGACACCGTAGGGGGATACTCCGATAAACGCATCTTT.

Note on this clone: An end of the junction does not agree with germline; a read error may underlie this. Other DNA sequences of this sample code for an identical CDR3. The rearrangement links TRDV2 to TRDJ1, with 7 bases aligning to TRDD3. The CDR3 is 19 residues long. Germline CDR1 reads GEAIGNYY; CDR2 reads EKD. The CDR3 bases are TGTGCCTGTGACACCGTTTCTGGGGGTTCCAGCTCCAACACTGATAAACTCATCTTT. Protein product: CACDTVSGGSSSNTDKLIF.

Remarks on this clone: A far larger clone is a single base away, which makes a read error likely. The sample has other DNA sequences that encode this CDR3 too. V is TRDV2 and J is TRDJ1, with 9 bases lining up with TRDD3. With V trimmed by 0 bases and J by 3 bases, 13 bases remained unmatched. The CDR3 is 18 amino acids. The germline V gene encodes CDR1 GEAIGNYY and CDR2 EKD. This CDR3 reads CACDTVVGDKAFADKLIF. For the CDR3, the DNA is TGTGCCTGTGACACCGTGGTGGGGGATAAGGCATTCGCCGATAAACTCATCTTT.

By proportion, this clone is large. Other nucleotide sequences in the sample specify the same CDR3. The J gene is TRDJ3, the V gene TRDV2; 9 bases fit TRDD3. The CDR3 length is 18 residues. V lost 3 bases, J lost 0 bases, and 5 bases stayed unmatched. Per the germline V gene, CDR1 is GEAIGNYY and CDR2 is EKD. For the CDR3, the DNA is TGTGCCTGTGACCCTACTGGGGGAGTCTCCTGGGACACCCGACAGATGTTTTTC. It specifies CACDPTGGVSWDTRQMFF.

This clone is deemed large. Other DNA sequences in this specimen translate into the identical CDR3. V usage is TRDV2 and J usage is TRDJ1; 10 bases match TRDD3. Trimming took 1 base from V and 0 from J; bases not matched to a gene: 13. The CDR3 covers 19 residues. Per germline, CDR1 GEAIGNYY and CDR2 EKD. In DNA form, the CDR3 reads TGTGCCTGTGACACAGTCCGCGTACTGGGGGATGCTGACACCGATAAACTCATCTTT. Its translation: CACDTVRVLGDADTDKLIF.

As for this clone: A read error may explain this, as a much larger clone is one base away. This same CDR3 is encoded by further DNA sequences in the sample. The V call is TRDV2, the J call TRDJ1, with unresolved D. There are 17 residues in the CDR3. The V end lost 0 bases, the J end lost 5 bases, and 21 bases lay between the germline ends. CDR1 is GEAIGNYY, CDR2 EKD, per germline. CDR3 sequence reads: CACDTLTRSGRTDKLIF. The CDR3, as DNA: TGTGCCTGTGACACCCTCACCCGTTCGGGCCGCACTGATAAACTCATCTTT.

The chain has TRDV2 and TRDJ3; 11 nucleotides agree with TRDD3. V lost 0 bases and J lost 1; bases outside the gene matches: 10. This CDR3 contains 21 residues. Germline V gives CDR1 GEAIGNYY, CDR2 EKD. CDR3 region: CACDTIILGDIESWDTRQMFF. CDR3 in DNA: TGTGCCTGTGACACCATCATACTGGGGGATATAGAGTCCTGGGACACCCGACAGATGTTTTTC.

This clone was seen only a few times. The chain recombines TRDV2 with TRDJ1, with 13 bases fitting TRDD3. CDR1 is GEAIGNYY and CDR2 is EKD in the germline V gene. Unmatched junction bases numbered 15, after V lost 3 bases and J lost 9 bases. CDR3 length equals 17 residues. CDR3 protein: CACDAILGDTQGSELIF. The CDR3 bases are TGTGCCTGTGACGCTATACTGGGGGATACGCAAGGGTCCGAACTCATCTTT.

This clone was detected a few times. This chain uses TRDV2 with TRDJ1; D is unclear. This CDR3 spans 19 amino acids. The V gene's germline CDR1 is GEAIGNYY and CDR2 EKD. V lost 0 bases to trimming and J lost 0 bases, with 22 bases between them. The CDR3 DNA is TGTGCCTGTGACACCCCCTTTAGCCGTACTGAATCGTACACCGATAAACTCATCTTT. It codes for CACDTPFSRTESYTDKLIF.

On this clone: With a far larger clone one base away, a read error is the likely cause. This CDR3 is also generated by other DNA sequences in the sample. This chain links TRDV2 with TRDJ1; 8 bases match TRDD3. The CDR3 is 19 amino acids. Germline values: CDR1 GEAIGNYY, CDR2 EKD. CDR3 nucleotides: TGTGCCTGTGACACCCTAAGAAGGGCCGAGGGGGATAAGGTCGATAAACTCATCTTC. This encodes CACDTLRRAEGDKVDKLIF.

This clone turned up a few times. Since a much larger clone is just one base distant, this may be a read error. The chain carries TRDV2 and TRDJ1; the match to TRDD3 covers 13 bases. Germline CDR1 is GEAIGNYY and CDR2 is EKD. The length of the CDR3 is 16 residues. Here the CDR3 DNA reads TGTGCCGGTGACGTACTGGGGGATACGGCCACCGATAAACTCATCTTT. Amino acid sequence: CAGDVLGDTATDKLIF.

This clone came up a few times. V usage is TRDV2 and J usage is TRDJ1; D is undetermined. The ends were cut back, 0 bases at V and 0 bases at J, with 10 bases in the middle. Per the germline V gene, CDR1 is GEAIGNYY and CDR2 is EKD. This CDR3 contains 15 residues. The chain's CDR3 is CACDTVGPHTDKLIF. In DNA, the CDR3 is TGTGCCTGTGACACCGTTGGACCCCACACCGATAAACTCATCTTT.

Concerning this clone: One end of the junction does not line up with germline, which may come from a read error. The sample has other DNA sequences that encode this CDR3 too. The chain's CDR3 is CACETLGDTDYTDKLIF. CDR3 sequence (DNA): TGTGCCTGTGAAACGCTGGGGGATACGGATTACACAGATAAACTCATCTTT. The V and J genes are TRDV2 and TRDJ1, with TRDD3 matching 12 bases. CDR3 length: 17 residues. Per germline, CDR1 GEAIGNYY and CDR2 EKD.

Concerning this clone itself: A far bigger clonotype differs at one base, so this is likely a read error. The sample contains more than one DNA sequence encoding this CDR3. The chain joins TRDV2 to TRDJ1; TRDD3 aligns across 12 bases. CDR3 size: 16 residues. V was pared by 3 bases and J by 1 base, with 5 bases of the junction left unmatched. Germline values: CDR1 GEAIGNYY, CDR2 EKD. CDR3 DNA: TGTGCCTGTGACGTGCTGGGGGATACGGCCACCGATAAACTCATCTTT. It encodes CACDVLGDTATDKLIF.

By sample fraction, this clone is large. J is TRDJ1 and V is TRDV2; 12 bases line up with TRDD3. Germline loops: CDR1 GEAIGNYY, CDR2 EKD. The CDR3 consists of 17 residues. Unmatched junction bases numbered 7, after V lost 3 bases and J lost 0 bases. CDR3 loop: CACDFVLGDTHTDKLIF. CDR3 coding DNA: TGTGCCTGTGACTTCGTACTGGGGGATACCCACACCGATAAACTCATCTTT.

For this clone: A much larger clone differs by one base, so this may be a read error. This rearrangement joins TRDV2 to TRDJ1; weak D call: TRDD3 (6 bases). This CDR3 spans 14 amino acids. Germline CDR1 is GEAIGNYY and CDR2 is EKD. The V gene lost 3 bases and the J gene lost 7 bases, with 17 bases spanning the gap. CDR3 in amino acids: CACDSVLGEGKLIF. Here the CDR3 DNA reads TGTGCCTGTGACTCCGTACTGGGAGAAGGTAAACTCATCTTT.

This clone is termed large. The V and J genes are TRDV2 and TRDJ1, with 13 bases matching TRDD3. V shed 3 bases, J shed 2 bases, and the junction held 17 bases outside the gene matches. This CDR3 spans 20 amino acids. Per germline, CDR1 GEAIGNYY and CDR2 EKD. CDR3 sequence (DNA): TGTGCCTGTGACCCAATCCTACTGGGGGATACGGTCGAAAAGACCGATAAACTCATCTTT. Its protein is CACDPILLGDTVEKTDKLIF.